These 19 T cell receptor beta chains were all obtained from the same sample, sequenced in a study of patients and donors after allogeneic stem cell transplantation. TCRdb re-analysed the RT-PCR reads in MiXCR, keeping a single row per CDR3 protein. The sample carries around 150,000 distinct CDR3 sequences, 30% recorded once. The source material was blood, either unsorted or a sorted T cell fraction (not recorded which). The source of these receptors is a human donor who was either an allogeneic HSCT recipient or a stem cell or donor lymphocyte infusion donor (not recorded which). It is not recorded whose cells these are; they may come from a transplant donor.

The genes are TRBV11-2 and TRBJ2-1; D not resolved. V was pared by 5 bases and J by 0 bases, with 11 bases between. The length of the CDR3 is 15 residues. Germline CDR1 is SGHAT and CDR2 is FQNNGV. This CDR3 is CASSISRSSYNEQFF. In DNA form, the CDR3 reads TGTGCCAGCAGCATTAGTCGGAGCTCCTACAATGAGCAGTTCTTC.

This clonotype came up a few times. The chain recombines TRBV4-3 with TRBJ2-5; no firm D call. The V end lost 0 bases, the J end lost 5 bases, and 16 bases lay between the germline ends. Germline CDR1 and CDR2: LGHNA and YSLEER. The CDR3 runs to 16 residues. CDR3 DNA sequence: TGCGCCAGCAGCCAAGAACGTTACCCCCCTGGGGAGACCCAGTACTTC. It encodes CASSQERYPPGETQYF.

A few counts support this clonotype. The chain is built from TRBV7-9 and TRBJ2-1; D remains unclear. There are 14 residues in the CDR3. CDR1 is SEHNR, CDR2 FQNEAQ, per germline (reference sequence). The V gene lost 3 bases and the J gene lost 3 bases, with 9 bases spanning the gap. CDR3 bases: TGTGCCAGCAGCTTTTCCGAGAACTACAATGAGCAGTTCTTC. It translates to CASSFSENYNEQFF.

This clonotype showed up many times. The chain joins TRBV6-5 to TRBJ1-2, with 7 bases fitting TRBD1. The trim removed 7 bases at V and 2 bases at J, leaving 7 bases unmatched. The CDR3 sequence is 14 residues long. Looked up from germline, CDR1 is MNHEY and CDR2 is SVGAGI. The CDR3 region is CASTILQGNYGYTF. The DNA for the CDR3 is TGTGCCAGCACCATCTTACAGGGGAACTATGGCTACACCTTC.

This chain links TRBV6-5 with TRBJ1-2; D ambiguous. The CDR3 is 15 amino acids. Germline V lookup: CDR1 MNHEY, CDR2 SVGAGI. The V gene lost 4 bases and the J gene lost 2 bases, with 14 bases spanning the gap. The CDR3 nucleotides are TGTGCCAGCAGTTTCGGGTCGAGGACCAACTATGGCTACACCTTC. The encoded protein is CASSFGSRTNYGYTF.

The chain employs TRBV5-1 and TRBJ1-3; 7 bases agree with TRBD1. The CDR3 totals 16 residues. Germline V gene lookup returns CDR1 SGHRS and CDR2 YFSETQ. Trimming removed 0 bases from V and 4 bases from J; junction bases left unmatched: 7. The CDR3 protein is CASSLGSTGTGNTIYF. The CDR3 DNA sequence: TGCGCCAGCAGCTTGGGGTCGACAGGGACAGGAAACACCATATATTTT.

This clonotype was counted between two and nine times. The rearrangement joins TRBV11-2 to TRBJ1-1, with TRBD1 matching 9 bases. The CDR3 sequence is 15 residues long. J gave up 7 bases and V 5 bases, and 11 bases lay outside the gene matches. Germline loops: CDR1 SGHAT, CDR2 FQNNGV. The CDR3, as DNA: TGTGCCAGCAGCCCGCCCGGGACAGGGATTAATGAAGCTTTCTTT. Translation: CASSPPGTGINEAFF. Looking up the rest from reference TRBV11-2 and TRBJ1-1 gives the full variable domain: EAGVAQSPRYKIIEKRQSVAFWCNPISGHATLYWYQQILGQGPKLLIQFQNNGVVDDSQLPKDRFSAERLKGVDSTLKIQPAKLEDSAVYLCASSPPGTGINEAFFGQGTRLTVV.

This clonotype was observed a few times. The chain is built from TRBV5-1 and TRBJ1-2; weak D call: TRBD1 (5 bases). CDR3 length: 14 amino acids. Per the germline V gene, CDR1 is SGHRS and CDR2 is YFSETQ. Trimming shortened V by 0 bases and J by 4 bases, and 10 bases separated the two germline ends. CDR3 region: CASSLDAGFYGYTF. The CDR3 DNA is TGCGCCAGCAGCTTGGATGCAGGGTTCTATGGCTACACCTTC.

The chain uses TRBV4-3 and TRBJ2-2; the D gene is possibly TRBD2 (6 bases). The CDR3 runs to 18 residues. V lost 0 bases and J lost 0, with 14 bases in between. Germline CDR1 and CDR2: LGHNA and YSLEER. The CDR3 is CASSQERREASNTGELFF. Here the CDR3 DNA reads TGCGCCAGCAGCCAAGAGCGGCGGGAAGCCTCGAACACCGGGGAGCTGTTTTTT.

This clonotype was picked up a small number of times. V gene TRBV9 combines with J gene TRBJ1-1; D not certain. Germline CDR1 is SGDLS and CDR2 is YYNGEE. CDR3 length: 16 amino acids. The ends were cut back, 0 bases at V and 5 bases at J, with 17 bases in the middle. Written as DNA, the CDR3 is TGTGCCAGCAGCGTAGCTGAAGGACTGGGAGGGACTGAAGCTTTCTTT. It translates to CASSVAEGLGGTEAFF.

A few counts support this clonotype. The chain recombines TRBV7-9 with TRBJ1-2; 7 positions agree with TRBD1. The CDR3 totals 14 residues. The J segment lost 5 bases and the V segment lost 3 bases, leaving 6 bases of the junction unmatched. Germline V gives CDR1 SEHNR, CDR2 FQNEAQ (reference sequence). CDR3 sequence (DNA): TGTGCCAGCAGCTTCGTAGGGGGCAATTATGGCTACACCTTC. Translated, it gives CASSFVGGNYGYTF.

In this sample, this clonotype turned up a few times. V gene TRBV24-1 combines with J gene TRBJ2-3, with D unresolved. The CDR3 sequence is 13 residues long. Germline V gene lookup returns CDR1 KGHDR and CDR2 SFDVKD. The V end was cut by 5 bases, the J end by 2 bases, with 7 bases between. CDR3: CATSGSNTDTQYF. In nucleotides, the CDR3 is TGTGCCACCAGTGGTTCCAACACAGATACGCAGTATTTT.

This clonotype appeared a few times. V usage is TRBV20-1 and J usage is TRBJ1-1; no firm D call. The V end was cut by 0 bases, the J end by 1 base, with 9 bases between. Germline CDR1 and CDR2: DFQATT and SNEGSKA (reference sequence). There are 14 residues in the CDR3. CDR3 sequence reads: CSARELLGNTEAFF. CDR3 coding DNA: TGCAGTGCTAGAGAGCTTTTGGGGAACACTGAAGCTTTCTTT.

V gene TRBV5-5 combines with J gene TRBJ2-3, with D unclear. The V end lost 6 bases, the J end lost 1 base, and 9 bases lay between the germline ends. The CDR3 totals 13 residues. In germline, CDR1 is SGHKS, CDR2 YYEKEE (reference sequence). The CDR3 region is CASIWIGTDTQYF. In nucleotides, the CDR3 is TGTGCCAGCATCTGGATAGGCACAGATACGCAGTATTTT. Supplemented by reference TRBV5-5 and TRBJ2-3, the full variable domain reads DAGVTQSPTHLIKTRGQQVTLRCSPISGHKSVSWYQQVLGQGPQFIFQYYEKEERGRGNFPDRFSARQFPNYSSELNVNALLLGDSALYLCASIWIGTDTQYFGPGTRLTVL.

This chain uses TRBV18 with TRBJ1-6; 10 bases match TRBD1. The CDR3 runs to 14 residues. V lost 3 bases, J lost 7 bases, and 0 bases stayed unmatched. The germline V gene has CDR1 KGHSH and CDR2 LQKENI. The CDR3 DNA sequence: TGTGCCAGCTCACCGGACAGGGGGAATTCACCCCTCCACTTT. This translates into CASSPDRGNSPLHF.

This clonotype was counted between two and nine times. The chain links TRBV3-1 to TRBJ2-1; the match to TRBD2 covers 11 bases. The junction had 7 bases not matched to a gene; V was cut back by 4 bases and J by 8 bases. In germline, CDR1 is LGHDT, CDR2 YNNKEL (reference sequence). CDR3 length equals 15 residues. Here the CDR3 DNA reads TGTGCCAGCAGCCCCTGGACTAGCGGGCGCGATGAGCAGTTCTTC. Its translation: CASSPWTSGRDEQFF.

The CDR3: CASSLAVLGGELFF. In DNA form, the CDR3 reads TGTGCCAGCAGCTTGGCCGTACTGGGCGGGGAGCTGTTTTTT. This rearrangement joins TRBV5-4 to TRBJ2-2; no clear D. The germline V gene encodes CDR1 SGHNT and CDR2 YYREEE (reference sequence). Trimming stripped 0 bases from V and 7 bases from J, with 10 bases between. CDR3 length: 14 residues.

This clonotype was found a few times. This chain connects TRBV18 to TRBJ2-5; 13 bases are a match to TRBD2. V trimming: 0 bases; J trimming: 4 bases; junction bases outside the gene matches: 2. Germline CDR1 KGHSH, CDR2 LQKENI. There are 16 residues in the CDR3. CDR3 DNA sequence: TGTGCCAGCTCACCACCGGGACTAGCGGGACGAGAGACCCAGTACTTC. It encodes CASSPPGLAGRETQYF.

V gene TRBV7-9 combines with J gene TRBJ2-7; the D call may be TRBD1 or TRBD2 (5 bases each). V lost 1 base and J lost 6, with 7 bases in between. The CDR3 is made up of 12 amino acids. CDR1 is SEHNR, CDR2 FQNEAQ, per germline (reference sequence). The CDR3 DNA reads as TGTGCCAGCAGCTTAGAGGGGACCGAGCAGTACTTC. It is translated as CASSLEGTEQYF.